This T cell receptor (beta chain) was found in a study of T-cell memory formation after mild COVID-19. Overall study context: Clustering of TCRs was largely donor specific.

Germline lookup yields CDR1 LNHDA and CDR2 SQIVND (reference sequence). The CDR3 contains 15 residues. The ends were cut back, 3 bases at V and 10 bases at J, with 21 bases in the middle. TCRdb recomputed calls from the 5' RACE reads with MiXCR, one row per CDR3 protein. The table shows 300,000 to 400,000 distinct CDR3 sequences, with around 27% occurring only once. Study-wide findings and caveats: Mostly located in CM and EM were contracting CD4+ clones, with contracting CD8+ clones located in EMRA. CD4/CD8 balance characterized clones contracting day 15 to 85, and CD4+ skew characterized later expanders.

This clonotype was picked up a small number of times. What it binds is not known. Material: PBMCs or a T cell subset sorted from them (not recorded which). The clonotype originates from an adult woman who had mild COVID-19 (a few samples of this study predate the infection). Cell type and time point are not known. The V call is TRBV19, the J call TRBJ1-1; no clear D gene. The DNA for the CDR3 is TGTGCCAGTAGTATGTTGGCAGCTCTTAGTGGTGGAGCTTTCTTT. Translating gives CASSMLAALSGGAFF.